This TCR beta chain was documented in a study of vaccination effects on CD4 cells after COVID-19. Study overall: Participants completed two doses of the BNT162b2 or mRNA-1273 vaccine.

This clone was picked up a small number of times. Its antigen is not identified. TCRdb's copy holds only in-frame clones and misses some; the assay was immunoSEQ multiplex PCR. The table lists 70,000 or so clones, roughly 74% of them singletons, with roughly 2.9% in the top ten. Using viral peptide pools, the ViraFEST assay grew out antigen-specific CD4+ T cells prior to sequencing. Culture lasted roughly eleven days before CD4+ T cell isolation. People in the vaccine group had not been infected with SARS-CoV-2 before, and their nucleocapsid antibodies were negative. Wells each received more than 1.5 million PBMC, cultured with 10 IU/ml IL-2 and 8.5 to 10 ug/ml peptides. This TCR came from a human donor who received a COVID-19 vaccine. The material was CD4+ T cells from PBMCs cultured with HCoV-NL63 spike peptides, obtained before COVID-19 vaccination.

The CDR3 nucleotides read TGTGCCAGCAGCCAAGCTTTACAGCTGAACACTGAAGCTTTCTTT. Amino acids: CASSQALQLNTEAFF. This chain links TRBV3-1 (or the pseudogene TRBV3-2) with TRBJ1-1; D uncertain. CDR3 length: 15 residues. Germline V gene data show CDR1 as LGHDT and CDR2 as YNNKEL (reference sequence). The V and J ends lost 1 base and 0 bases respectively, with 9 bases between them.